A single sample gave rise to the 18 T cell receptor beta chains below, sequenced in a study of T cells after yellow fever vaccination. Each CDR3 protein is one row after TCRdb ran MiXCR on the 5' RACE reads. The table includes 450,000 to 550,000 distinct CDR3 sequences, 21% detected once. Sequencing was performed on PBMCs, taken more than 20 days after the first yellow fever vaccination. The receptors stem from a man aged 18 to 29 who received the YFV17D yellow fever vaccine.

This clonotype was recorded a few times. J is TRBJ2-1 and V is TRBV7-9, with TRBD1 identical over 9 bases. Trimming took 7 bases from V and 6 from J; bases not matched to a gene: 13. Germline lookup yields CDR1 SEHNR and CDR2 FQNEAQ (reference sequence). The CDR3 loop spans 16 amino acids. The CDR3 loop reads CASINTDRGYFNEQFF. The CDR3 DNA follows: TGTGCCAGCATCAATACGGACAGGGGATATTTCAATGAGCAGTTCTTC. Together with reference TRBV7-9 and TRBJ2-1, the CDR3 gives the full variable domain: DTGVSQNPRHKITKRGQNVTFRCDPISEHNRLYWYRQTLGQGPEFLTYFQNEAQLEKSRLLSDRFSAERPKGSFSTLEIQRTEQGDSAMYLCASINTDRGYFNEQFFGPGTRLTVL.

The rearrangement links TRBV2 to TRBJ2-3, with TRBD2 matching over 8 bases. This CDR3 spans 15 amino acids. Germline CDR1 SNHLY, CDR2 FYNNEI. V lost 8 bases and J lost 8; bases outside the gene matches: 15. CDR3 in DNA: TGTGCCAGCTCGAAGTTTTACGGGGGGGCGGGTACGCAGTATTTT. Protein sequence: CASSKFYGGAGTQYF.

By sample fraction, this clonotype is medium-sized. The J gene is TRBJ2-1, the V gene TRBV12-3 or TRBV12-4; 12 bases are a match to TRBD2. V lost 7 bases to trimming and J lost 9 bases; unmatched junction nucleotides: 10. This CDR3 has 15 amino acids. CDR3 sequence reads: CASTRASGGAGEQFF. CDR3 nucleotide sequence: TGTGCCAGCACCCGGGCTAGCGGGGGGGCCGGTGAGCAGTTCTTC.

The table lists this clonotype with many counts. The chain joins TRBV5-1 to TRBJ2-5; 11 bases are a match to TRBD2. The CDR3 consists of 16 residues. V gave up 0 bases and J gave up 4 bases; unmatched junction bases: 5. The germline CDR1 and CDR2 sequences are SGHRS and YFSETQ. The CDR3 region is CASSLARLAGGETQYF. CDR3 DNA: TGCGCCAGCAGCTTGGCCCGTCTAGCGGGGGGAGAGACCCAGTACTTC.

This clonotype showed up just a few times. The rearrangement joins TRBV7-9 to TRBJ2-3; 7 positions agree with TRBD1. The CDR3 is made up of 14 amino acids. The germline CDR1 and CDR2 sequences are SEHNR and FQNEAQ (reference sequence). J gave up 6 bases and V 7 bases, and 10 bases lay outside the gene matches. Here the CDR3 DNA reads TGTGCCAGCACGATGACAGGGATCATGGATACGCAGTATTTT. Its translation: CASTMTGIMDTQYF.

The V call is TRBV12-1, the J call TRBJ2-5; the table's D call of TRBD2 was not tested on the DNA. TRBV12-1 is noted as a pseudogene. This CDR3 contains 13 residues. The CDR3 loop reads CASGSGLTETQYF. The CDR3 bases are TGTGCCAGCGGCTCGGGCCTTACGGAGACCCAGTACTTC.

This sequence joins TRBV18 and TRBJ1-1, with D perhaps TRBD1 (6 bases). V was cut by 4 bases and J by 0 bases, with 15 bases left in between. This CDR3 is 16 amino acids long. Germline CDR1 KGHSH, CDR2 LQKENI. Here the CDR3 reads CASSLYRDGLNTEAFF. The DNA of the CDR3 is TGTGCCAGCTCACTCTACAGGGACGGGTTGAACACTGAAGCTTTCTTT.

The rearrangement uses TRBV2 and TRBJ2-5, with TRBD1 matching 7 bases. After removal of 4 bases from V and 0 bases from J, the junction contained 5 bases not matched to a gene. In germline, CDR1 is SNHLY, CDR2 FYNNEI. The CDR3 sequence is 15 residues long. The CDR3 sequence: CASSGIGTDQETQYF. DNA for the CDR3: TGTGCCAGCAGTGGAATCGGGACAGACCAAGAGACCCAGTACTTC.

A few counts support this clonotype. The chain combines TRBV9 with TRBJ1-2; 8 positions match TRBD1. The germline CDR1 and CDR2 sequences are SGDLS and YYNGEE. CDR3 length equals 15 residues. Trimming took 0 bases from V and 3 from J; bases not matched to a gene: 4. The CDR3 protein is CASSVEAGGYYGYTF. The CDR3 DNA follows: TGTGCCAGCAGCGTAGAGGCAGGGGGCTACTATGGCTACACCTTC.

This clonotype was seen more than once but under ten times. The rearrangement links TRBV15 to TRBJ1-1; D possibly corresponds to TRBD1 (5 bases). CDR3 length: 15 amino acids. Trimming cost V 0 bases and J 5 bases, with 13 bases left between them. Germline values: CDR1 LNHNV, CDR2 YYDKDF (reference sequence). As DNA, the CDR3 is TGTGCCACCAGCAGAGATCCCAGGGATGGGACTGAAGCTTTCTTT. Its protein is CATSRDPRDGTEAFF.

J is TRBJ2-2 and V is TRBV7-2, with D uncertain. CDR3 size: 12 residues. Deletions cut 5 bases from V and 5 bases from J, with 6 bases between. Germline assignment: CDR1 SGHTA and CDR2 FQGNSA. This CDR3 is CASSNPTGELFF. The CDR3 DNA sequence: TGTGCCAGCAGCAACCCAACCGGGGAGCTGTTTTTT.

This clonotype was picked up a small number of times. The CDR3 sequence: CASTYLGGGNTEAFF. The CDR3 DNA follows: TGCGCCAGCACCTATCTCGGCGGCGGGAACACTGAAGCTTTCTTT. The rearrangement uses TRBV5-1 and TRBJ1-1; no reliable D call. V shed 6 bases and J shed 1 base, with 16 bases lying between them. The CDR3 totals 15 residues. Germline-derived CDR1 and CDR2 are SGHRS and YFSETQ.

This clonotype was counted a few times. J is TRBJ1-5 and V is TRBV7-2; D is unclear. This CDR3 contains 14 residues. V gave up 5 bases and J gave up 5 bases, with 13 bases separating them. CDR1 and CDR2 from the germline V gene are SGHTA and FQGNSA. In nucleotides, the CDR3 is TGTGCCAGCAGCACCTTTATCCAGGATCAGCCCCAGCATTTT. Protein: CASSTFIQDQPQHF.

The chain combines TRBV20-1 with TRBJ2-7; D not resolved. V was shortened by 2 bases and J by 0 bases, with 8 bases between the two germline ends. This CDR3 comprises 13 residues. The germline V gene encodes CDR1 DFQATT and CDR2 SNEGSKA (reference sequence). The CDR3 DNA sequence: TGCAGTGCTAGAACAGCGAGCTCCTACGAGCAGTACGTC. It codes for CSARTASSYEQYV.

This clonotype was counted a few times. V usage is TRBV5-1 and J usage is TRBJ1-2; 9 bases agree with TRBD1. This CDR3 is built from 13 residues. Germline loops: CDR1 SGHRS, CDR2 YFSETQ. V lost 3 bases, J lost 8 bases, and 5 bases stayed unmatched. CDR3 nucleotides: TGCGCCAGCAGCTCCGGGACAGGGAGAGGCTACACCTTC. It encodes CASSSGTGRGYTF.

This clonotype has only a few counts. This sequence joins TRBV12-3 or TRBV12-4 and TRBJ1-5, with D unclear. Trimming stripped 6 bases from V and 0 bases from J, with 15 bases between. This CDR3 contains 16 residues. The chain's CDR3 is CASSKGRFLSNQPQHF. Here the CDR3 DNA reads TGTGCCAGCAGCAAGGGTCGATTCCTTAGCAATCAGCCCCAGCATTTT.

This clonotype was observed a handful of times. V and J are TRBV7-9 and TRBJ2-2; D is possibly TRBD1 (6 bases). V was clipped by 1 base and J by 7 bases, with 16 bases between them. The CDR3 totals 16 residues. Germline V lookup: CDR1 SEHNR, CDR2 FQNEAQ (reference sequence). The CDR3: CASSLVITGTDGELFF. DNA for the CDR3: TGTGCCAGCAGCTTAGTGATCACAGGGACGGACGGGGAGCTGTTTTTT.

V and J are TRBV7-8 and TRBJ1-5; 8 nucleotides line up with TRBD1. V dropped 5 bases and J dropped 2; count of bases not matched to a gene: 8. This CDR3 contains 16 residues. The germline V gene encodes CDR1 SGHVS and CDR2 FQNEAQ. The CDR3, as DNA: TGTGCCAGCAGCGGAAGGACAGGGTGGGGCAATCAGCCCCAGCATTTT. Protein sequence: CASSGRTGWGNQPQHF. The full variable domain, with the rest looked up from reference TRBV7-8 and TRBJ1-5, is GAGVSQSPRYKVAKRGQDVALRCDPISGHVSLFWYQQALGQGPEFLTYFQNEAQLDKSGLPSDRFFAERPEGSVSTLKIQRTQQEDSAVYLCASSGRTGWGNQPQHFGDGTRLSIL.